This is a list of T cell receptor beta chains from one sample in a study of cytomegalovirus exposure and HLA in healthy donors. Only in-frame clones appear in the TCRdb table, and some are missing; sequencing was by immunoSEQ multiplex PCR. The data contain fewer than 200,000 clones, roughly a tenth of them singletons. Sequences were obtained from PBMCs. The receptors were gathered from a woman aged 30 to 39 in good health and CMV-seropositive. The CDR3 runs from the conserved cysteine through the conserved F or W. Fields, in order: clone size, V gene, D gene, J gene, CDR3 DNA, CDR3 protein. A D gene is named only where the DNA matches it firmly. Not every row has a clone size; where given, it reads once, few, many or a size class.

>NA|TRBV13|NA|TRBJ1-3
TGTGCCAGCAGCTTAGGAGGGGCTGGAAACACCATATATTTT
CASSLGGAGNTIYF
>NA|TRBV2|NA|TRBJ1-1
TGTGCCAGCAGTGAAGCGAGAGGAGGGAGGATCGGTGGAGCTTTCTTT
CASSEARGGRIGGAFF
>few|TRBV10-3|NA|TRBJ2-3
TGTGCCATCAGTGGCCACCCAGGGGGCACAGATACGCAGTATTTT
CAISGHPGGTDTQYF
>NA|TRBV5-1|NA|TRBJ2-3
TGCGCCAGCAGGTTCCCTTCAGATACGCAGTATTTT
CASRFPSDTQYF
>few|TRBV7-2|TRBD2|TRBJ2-7
TGTGCCAGCAGCCTATCTAGCGGGAGGGCGGGAGAGCAGTACTTC
CASSLSSGRAGEQYF
>NA|TRBV7-6|NA|TRBJ2-3
TGTGCCAGCAGCGAAGGCGACTCGATTGGGTATACGCAGTATTTT
CASSEGDSIGYTQYF
>few|TRBV7-2|NA|TRBJ1-4
TGTGCCAGCAGCTTAGGACACTCCAGAGGGCTGTTTTTT
CASSLGHSRGLFF
>NA|TRBV18|NA|TRBJ1-1
TGTGCCAGCTCACCACCCTCGGGCCGGGAACGTGAAGCTTTCTTT
CASSPPSGREREAFF
>NA|TRBV10-2|TRBD1|TRBJ2-2
TGCGCCAGCACCTCGACAGGGTTTAAAACCACCGGGGAGCTGTTTTTT
CASTSTGFKTTGELFF
>few|TRBV11-1|NA|TRBJ2-2
TGTGCCAGCAGACGAACAGCCACCGGGGAGCTGTTTTTT
CASRRTATGELFF
>few|TRBV18|NA|TRBJ2-5
TGTGCCAGCTCACGGACCCGGGACTCCCAGACCCAGTACTTC
CASSRTRDSQTQYF
>few|TRBV11-2|TRBD2|TRBJ2-5
TGTGCCAGCAGCTTAATCTGGACGGCGGGAGCGGCGGAGACCCAGTACTTC
CASSLIWTAGAAETQYF
>NA|TRBV4-1|TRBD1|TRBJ2-7
TGCGCCAGCAGCCACCAGACAGGGGAATACGAGCAGTACTTC
CASSHQTGEYEQYF
>few|TRBV7-9|TRBD2|TRBJ2-3
TGTGCCAGCAGCTTCTACGGGGGGAGGACAGATACGCAGTATTTT
CASSFYGGRTDTQYF
>NA|TRBV21-1|NA|TRBJ2-7
TGTGCCAGCAGCGGACCGGGACATCTTATTTACGAGCAGTACTTC
CASSGPGHLIYEQYF
>NA|TRBV7-2|NA|TRBJ2-7
TGTGCCAGCAGCCCCCCCTTACTCACCTACGGGCAGTACTTC
CASSPPLLTYGQYF
>NA|TRBV19|TRBD1|TRBJ1-2
TGTGCCAGTAGCACAGGGGCCCCCGCTCGGGGCTACACCTTC
CASSTGAPARGYTF
>few|TRBV11-2|NA|TRBJ2-2
TGTGCCAGCAGGCCGATCGACGGACTAAACACCGGGGAGCTGTTTTTT
CASRPIDGLNTGELFF
>few|TRBV27|TRBD2|TRBJ2-1
TGTGCCAGCAGCCGGATCGGGACTAGCGGGAGGGATGAGCAGTTCTTC
CASSRIGTSGRDEQFF
>NA|TRBV5-1|NA|TRBJ2-5
TGCGCCAGCAGCTTGGCCGGTTACAACGGGAAGACCCAGTACTTC
CASSLAGYNGKTQYF
>few|TRBV11-2|NA|TRBJ2-1
TGTGCCAGCAGCTTAATGTCTCCCTGGGCTAGCGTAGGGAATGAGCAGTTCTTC
CASSLMSPWASVGNEQFF
>NA|TRBV30|TRBD2|TRBJ2-1
TGTGCCTGGAGTGTTGGGCTTGCGGGCAGTAGCGGGAGGGCCTACAATGAGCAGTTCTTC
CAWSVGLAGSSGRAYNEQFF
>NA|TRBV5-1|TRBD2|TRBJ2-7
TGCGCCAGCAGCCTCGGGACTAGCGGAGTGTACGAGCAGTACTTC
CASSLGTSGVYEQYF
>few|TRBV27|TRBD1|TRBJ2-6
TGTGCCAGCAGTTCCGGGACAGGGGGCTCTGGGGCCAACGTCCTGACTTTC
CASSSGTGGSGANVLTF
>few|TRBV18|NA|TRBJ1-1
TGTGCCAGCTCACCAGACATGGGTACTGAAGCTTTCTTT
CASSPDMGTEAFF
>few|TRBV7-9|NA|TRBJ1-2
TGTGCCAGCAGCTCCGACAGGATGGGCGGCTACACCTTC
CASSSDRMGGYTF
>NA|TRBV29-1|NA|TRBJ2-1
TGCAGCGTTGCACGATCGGATGAGCAGTTCTTC
CSVARSDEQFF